Shown below are 21 T cell receptor beta chains from a single sample sequenced in a study of T cell responses to AZD1222 COVID-19 vaccine. The repertoire was sequenced with immunoSEQ multiplex PCR; TCRdb's copy has only in-frame clones and lacks some. The sample lists more than 75,000 clones; 80% to 90% were seen once. The sequenced sample was peripheral blood, obtained on day 0 of AZD1222 vaccination. These receptors were obtained from an adult in good health.

This rearrangement joins TRBV20-1 to TRBJ1-1; D is unresolved. The CDR3 totals 16 residues. Germline CDR1 reads DFQATT; CDR2 reads SNEGSKA (reference sequence). V shed 3 bases and J shed 0 bases, with 17 bases lying between them. CDR3 sequence reads: CSASVGPHSMNTEAFF. The CDR3 DNA reads as TGCAGTGCTAGTGTCGGGCCTCATTCTATGAACACTGAAGCTTTCTTT.

This chain links TRBV19 with TRBJ1-6; tentative D call: TRBD1 (6 bases). V was trimmed by 3 bases and J by 9 bases, leaving 12 bases between them. The CDR3 has 14 residues. Looked up from germline, CDR1 is LNHDA and CDR2 is SQIVND (reference sequence). CDR3 sequence reads: CASSIQGIGSPLHF. The CDR3 coding sequence is TGTGCCAGTAGTATTCAGGGGATCGGTTCACCCCTCCACTTT.

The rearrangement links TRBV28 to TRBJ2-3; 8 bases map to TRBD2. The CDR3 is 16 residues long. Germline V CDR1 and CDR2: MDHEN, SYDVKM. The V gene end was trimmed by 5 bases and the J gene end by 3 bases; junction bases not matched to a gene: 10. CDR3 nucleotide sequence: TGTGCCAGCAGTCGTACCAGCGGGGGTGGGACAGATACGCAGTATTTT. It yields the protein CASSRTSGGGTDTQYF.

This clone was found once. V usage is TRBV19 and J usage is TRBJ1-5; a weak D match, TRBD1 (5 bases). From germline, CDR1 is LNHDA and CDR2 SQIVND (reference sequence). V was trimmed by 7 bases and J by 0 bases, leaving 16 bases between them. The CDR3 is made up of 16 amino acids. The CDR3 protein is CASIEFGDGSNQPQHF. The DNA of the CDR3 is TGTGCCAGTATAGAGTTTGGGGACGGTAGCAATCAGCCCCAGCATTTT.

The gene calls are TRBV2 and TRBJ2-2; the D gene is possibly TRBD1 (6 bases). The CDR3 has 16 amino acids. Trimming took off 2 bases at V and 5 bases at J, with 15 bases between the two ends. CDR1 is SNHLY, CDR2 FYNNEI, per germline. Here the CDR3 reads CASSEWGRQATGELFF. As DNA, the CDR3 is TGTGCCAGCAGTGAATGGGGCCGACAGGCAACCGGGGAGCTGTTTTTT.

The genes are TRBV6-2 or TRBV6-3 and TRBJ1-5, with a possible D match to TRBD1 (5 bases). The CDR3 is 24 amino acids. Trimming left V 6 bases short and J 0 bases short, with 39 bases between. Germline V lookup: CDR1 MNHEY, CDR2 SVGEGT. CDR3 sequence: CASSPRPAGGKGQNYNHSNQPQHF. CDR3 nucleotides: TGTGCCAGCAGCCCCCGTCCCGCGGGGGGAAAGGGCCAAAACTATAACCATAGCAATCAGCCCCAGCATTTT.

V is TRBV7-2 and J is TRBJ1-1; D possibly corresponds to TRBD1 (5 bases). V was cut by 2 bases and J by 4 bases, with 14 bases left in between. Germline CDR1 is SGHTA and CDR2 is FQGNSA. CDR3 length equals 15 residues. CDR3 amino acids: CASSLWGLSSTEAFF. The CDR3 DNA reads TGTGCCAGCAGCTTATGGGGCCTCTCTTCCACTGAAGCTTTCTTT. The full variable domain, rest sourced from reference TRBV7-2 and TRBJ1-1, is GAGVSQSPSNKVTEKGKDVELRCDPISGHTALYWYRQSLGQGLEFLIYFQGNSAPDKSGLPSDRFSAERTGGSVSTLTIQRTQQEDSAVYLCASSLWGLSSTEAFFGQGTRLTVV.

The CDR3 bases are TGCAGTGCCGTTTCATTATACGAGCAGTACTTC. It translates to CSAVSLYEQYF. This chain connects TRBV20-1 to TRBJ2-7, with no clear D. The V gene's germline CDR1 is DFQATT and CDR2 SNEGSKA (reference sequence). This CDR3 has 11 amino acids. With 6 bases removed from V and 4 bases from J, the gap between germline ends came to 10 bases.

The J gene is TRBJ2-1, the V gene TRBV3-1 (or the pseudogene TRBV3-2), with D unclear. Trimming left V 0 bases short and J 7 bases short, with 13 bases between. Per germline, CDR1 LGHDT and CDR2 YNNKEL (reference sequence). This CDR3 spans 15 amino acids. The CDR3 coding sequence is TGTGCCAGCAGCCAAGATGCGAGCAGAATGAATGAGCAGTTCTTC. Translation: CASSQDASRMNEQFF.

The rearrangement uses TRBV4-2 and TRBJ1-6; D may be TRBD1 (6 bases). Germline V gene sequence: CDR1 LGHNA, CDR2 YNFKEQ. Trimming cost V 7 bases and J 7 bases, with 11 bases left between them. The CDR3 totals 13 residues. This CDR3 reads CASKGQLNSPLHF. CDR3 nucleotides: TGTGCCAGCAAAGGACAGTTAAATTCACCCCTCCACTTT.

The chain combines TRBV14 with TRBJ2-1, with D uncertain. V was pared by 0 bases and J by 6 bases, with 15 bases between. Germline V gives CDR1 SGHDN, CDR2 FVKESK. This CDR3 has 16 residues. CDR3 in amino acids: CASSQDEGYGVNEQFF. CDR3 coding DNA: TGTGCCAGCAGCCAAGATGAAGGCTATGGAGTCAATGAGCAGTTCTTC.

The chain's CDR3 is CASSEGLAGDEQFF. The CDR3 DNA reads TGTGCCAGCAGTGAGGGACTAGCGGGGGATGAGCAGTTCTTC. The rearrangement joins TRBV6-4 to TRBJ2-1; 14 nucleotides match TRBD2. The V and J ends lost 3 bases and 8 bases, in that order; junction bases with no gene match: 0. Germline lookup yields CDR1 MRHNA and CDR2 SNTAGT. CDR3 length: 14 residues.

The chain recombines TRBV7-3 with TRBJ2-1, with TRBD2 matching over 10 bases. Germline CDR1 SGHTA, CDR2 FQGTGA. Losses at the gene ends were 5 bases for V and 7 bases for J; bases not matched to a gene: 8. This CDR3 region has 15 residues. The DNA for the CDR3 is TGTGCCAGCAGCCCCGGGAGCGGGGGGGTAAATGAGCAGTTCTTC. It codes for CASSPGSGGVNEQFF.

The rearrangement links TRBV12-3 or TRBV12-4 to TRBJ1-2; D call uncertain. Trimming removed 10 bases from V and 2 bases from J, with 8 bases in between. The CDR3 runs 11 residues. CDR3 DNA sequence: TGTGCCACCCTCCGGAACTATGGCTACACCTTC. It translates to CATLRNYGYTF.

The rearrangement links TRBV5-1 to TRBJ2-3; TRBD1 or TRBD2 may be the D gene (5 bases each). Trimming pared 7 bases from V and 0 bases from J, leaving 12 bases between. Germline values: CDR1 SGHRS, CDR2 YFSETQ. The CDR3 has 14 amino acids. The CDR3 spells CASETGDSTDTQYF. DNA for the CDR3: TGCGCCAGCGAAACCGGGGACAGCACAGATACGCAGTATTTT.

The chain joins TRBV6-5 to TRBJ1-3; the D is unclear. Germline CDR1 is MNHEY and CDR2 is SVGAGI. The CDR3 is made up of 14 amino acids. Trimming removed 2 bases at V and 3 bases at J, with 8 bases between. CDR3 DNA: TGTGCCAGCAGTTACGGGCAGATTGGAAACACCATATATTTT. This encodes CASSYGQIGNTIYF.

This clone was seen once. This sequence joins TRBV2 and TRBJ1-5, with D possibly matching TRBD1 (5 bases). Germline V gene data show CDR1 as SNHLY and CDR2 as FYNNEI. The V and J ends lost 4 bases and 4 bases respectively, with 11 bases between them. CDR3 size: 14 residues. The CDR3 is CASSAGNRNQPQHF. CDR3 bases: TGTGCCAGCAGTGCAGGGAATCGGAATCAGCCCCAGCATTTT.

This sequence joins TRBV5-6 and TRBJ2-7; a possible D gene is TRBD1 (5 bases). The CDR3 spans 15 residues. Germline CDR1 SGHDT, CDR2 YYEEEE. Trimming left V 7 bases short and J 3 bases short, with 20 bases between. The CDR3 sequence: CASHKRDSTRYEQYF. In nucleotides, the CDR3 is TGTGCCAGCCACAAACGAGACAGCACACGCTACGAGCAGTACTTC.

This clone came up once. CDR3 in DNA: TGTGCCAGCAACGATAATTTGCTGCCCGGGACCCAGTACTTC. Translation gives CASNDNLLPGTQYF. The chain uses TRBV2 and TRBJ2-5; D is unresolved. V lost 7 bases and J 7 bases, leaving 19 bases between the germline ends. Germline CDR1 SNHLY, CDR2 FYNNEI. The CDR3 runs 14 residues.

The chain recombines TRBV2 with TRBJ1-4, with 8 bases aligning to TRBD1. Germline values: CDR1 SNHLY, CDR2 FYNNEI. V was clipped by 5 bases and J by 3 bases; unmatched bases: 5. CDR3 size: 15 residues. CDR3 amino acids: CASSPRTGPNEKLFF. The DNA for the CDR3 is TGTGCCAGCAGTCCCCGGACAGGGCCTAATGAAAAACTGTTTTTT.

Only one count was recorded for this clone. This chain uses TRBV18 with TRBJ2-5; perhaps TRBD2 as D (5 bases). Per germline, CDR1 KGHSH and CDR2 LQKENI. The CDR3 sequence is 12 residues long. The V gene lost 6 bases and the J gene lost 3 bases, with 8 bases spanning the gap. CDR3 bases: TGTGCCAGCTCTTCCGGGGAAGAGACCCAGTACTTC. This encodes CASSSGEETQYF.